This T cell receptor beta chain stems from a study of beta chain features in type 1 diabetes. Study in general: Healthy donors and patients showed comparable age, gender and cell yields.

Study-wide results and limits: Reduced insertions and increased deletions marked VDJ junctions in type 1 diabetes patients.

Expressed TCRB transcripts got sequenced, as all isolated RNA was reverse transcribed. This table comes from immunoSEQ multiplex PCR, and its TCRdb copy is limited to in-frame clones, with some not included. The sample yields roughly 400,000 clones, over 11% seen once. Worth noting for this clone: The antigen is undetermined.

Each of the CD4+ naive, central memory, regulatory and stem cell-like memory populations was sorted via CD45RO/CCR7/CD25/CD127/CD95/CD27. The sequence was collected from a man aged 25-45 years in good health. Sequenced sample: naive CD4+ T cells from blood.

DNA of the CDR3: TGTGCCAGCAGCTTGGCCGGGACTAGCATCTACAATGAGCAGTTCTTC. It yields the protein CASSLAGTSIYNEQFF. The chain joins TRBV5-6 to TRBJ2-1, with 9 positions matching TRBD2. CDR3 size: 16 residues. In germline, CDR1 is SGHDT, CDR2 YYEEEE. Trimming took 0 bases from V and 3 from J; bases not matched to a gene: 4.